These T cell receptor beta chains were read from a single sample in a study of T cell repertoires in cytomegalovirus infection. Their antigens are not known. MiXCR, applied by TCRdb to the reads, yields one record per CDR3 protein. The table shows roughly 110,000 distinct CDR3 sequences, with 10% occurring only once. The source material was PBMCs, sequenced either directly or after in vitro stimulation (not recorded which). Every receptor here comes from a human donor in good health (CMV status not recorded). Some clones in this sample may be carry-over from other donors' samples. Each CDR3 is given without its conserved first and last residue. D genes are given only for firm matches.

CDR3: ASSFRTVNYGYT
V: TRBV12-3/TRBV12-4
D: NA
J: TRBJ1-2

CDR3: ASSSVAEVPGETQY
V: TRBV19
D: NA
J: TRBJ2-5

CDR3: ASSLGINTDTQY
V: TRBV27
D: NA
J: TRBJ2-3

CDR3: ASSDGTSGSSATDTQY
V: TRBV6-4
D: TRBD2
J: TRBJ2-3

CDR3: ASSINRDGNQPQH
V: TRBV19
D: NA
J: TRBJ1-5

CDR3: ASTTRGRASGANVLT
V: TRBV7-8
D: NA
J: TRBJ2-6

CDR3: SAFTQGLSSYNSPLH
V: TRBV20-1
D: NA
J: TRBJ1-6

CDR3: ASSSRYEGPGELF
V: TRBV7-2
D: NA
J: TRBJ2-2

CDR3: ASSGPGSYNEQF
V: TRBV19
D: NA
J: TRBJ2-1

CDR3: ASSELTVSYEQY
V: TRBV2
D: NA
J: TRBJ2-7

CDR3: AAGGGGEWPLH
V: TRBV10-3
D: NA
J: TRBJ1-6

CDR3: SARARGLLNEQF
V: TRBV20-1
D: TRBD1
J: TRBJ2-1

CDR3: ASSPRDRNDNEQF
V: TRBV18
D: TRBD1
J: TRBJ2-1

CDR3: ASSLHRGLDEQF
V: TRBV7-2
D: NA
J: TRBJ2-1

CDR3: ASSQPPTKSYYNEQF
V: TRBV7-2
D: NA
J: TRBJ2-1

CDR3: ASSLTGVASGRILSTDTQY
V: TRBV11-2
D: TRBD1
J: TRBJ2-3

CDR3: ASSSPSLAGRGNEQF
V: TRBV6-6
D: TRBD2
J: TRBJ2-1

CDR3: ASSKDALGAGAETQY
V: TRBV4-1
D: TRBD2
J: TRBJ2-5

CDR3: ASSQGLAANNEQF
V: TRBV4-3
D: TRBD2
J: TRBJ2-1

CDR3: ASSQLGQETQY
V: TRBV14
D: NA
J: TRBJ2-5

CDR3: ASSLQGVGTGELF
V: TRBV7-8
D: TRBD1
J: TRBJ2-2

CDR3: ASRVSGASSYNEQF
V: TRBV5-1
D: TRBD2
J: TRBJ2-1

CDR3: ASSRDREQY
V: TRBV7-9
D: NA
J: TRBJ2-7

CDR3: AAGRNTGELF
V: TRBV11-2
D: NA
J: TRBJ2-2

CDR3: ASRPAGVGELF
V: TRBV12-3/TRBV12-4
D: NA
J: TRBJ2-2

CDR3: ASSELEGDTGELF
V: TRBV2
D: NA
J: TRBJ2-2

CDR3: ASSLEMTGSYEQY
V: TRBV7-9
D: NA
J: TRBJ2-7

CDR3: ASSQDGIDTQY
V: TRBV4-3
D: NA
J: TRBJ2-3

CDR3: ASSSPKSGLAGAETQY
V: TRBV6-2/TRBV6-3
D: TRBD2
J: TRBJ2-5

CDR3: ASSEIREQY
V: TRBV25-1
D: NA
J: TRBJ2-7

CDR3: SARGQAGGSDTQY
V: TRBV20-1
D: TRBD2
J: TRBJ2-3

CDR3: ASSRRLPYEQY
V: TRBV7-2
D: NA
J: TRBJ2-7

CDR3: ASSQDRSRQEGF
V: TRBV4-3
D: NA
J: TRBJ1-1

CDR3: ASRKATSGVQETQY
V: TRBV6-6
D: TRBD2
J: TRBJ2-5

CDR3: ASSPGLSGNEQF
V: TRBV19
D: NA
J: TRBJ2-1

CDR3: ASSLSVSGGRSEQF
V: TRBV7-2
D: TRBD2
J: TRBJ2-1

CDR3: ASGLVQGSGTLNEQF
V: TRBV12-5
D: TRBD2
J: TRBJ2-1

CDR3: ASSLLLGSYLGTNEQF
V: TRBV28
D: NA
J: TRBJ2-1

CDR3: ASSLAGEMEAF
V: TRBV7-2
D: NA
J: TRBJ1-1

CDR3: ASDAIQGYQPQH
V: TRBV28
D: NA
J: TRBJ1-5

CDR3: ASSPQGEARNTIY
V: TRBV7-2
D: TRBD1
J: TRBJ1-3

CDR3: ASTDYPQETQY
V: TRBV6-2/TRBV6-3
D: NA
J: TRBJ2-5

CDR3: SAPVRDRGGDEQY
V: TRBV20-1
D: TRBD1
J: TRBJ2-7

CDR3: ATTASGSSDTQY
V: TRBV7-2
D: TRBD2
J: TRBJ2-3

CDR3: ASRGEGQGTDTQY
V: TRBV7-7
D: TRBD2
J: TRBJ2-3

CDR3: ASSLRLAGVGNEQF
V: TRBV11-1
D: TRBD2
J: TRBJ2-1

CDR3: ASSEAASYNEQF
V: TRBV2
D: NA
J: TRBJ2-1

CDR3: ASMDRGVGSAF
V: TRBV6-5
D: NA
J: TRBJ1-1